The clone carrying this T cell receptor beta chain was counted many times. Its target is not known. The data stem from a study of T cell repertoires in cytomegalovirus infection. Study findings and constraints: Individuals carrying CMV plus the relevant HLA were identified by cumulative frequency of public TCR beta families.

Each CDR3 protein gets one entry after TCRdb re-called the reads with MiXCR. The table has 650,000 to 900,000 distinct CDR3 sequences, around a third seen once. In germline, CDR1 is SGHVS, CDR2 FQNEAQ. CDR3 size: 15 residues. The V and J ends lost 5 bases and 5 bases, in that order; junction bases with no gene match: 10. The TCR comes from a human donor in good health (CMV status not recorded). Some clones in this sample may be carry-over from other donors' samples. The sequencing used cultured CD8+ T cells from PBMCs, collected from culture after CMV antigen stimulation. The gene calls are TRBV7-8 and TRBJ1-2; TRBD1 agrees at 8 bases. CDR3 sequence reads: CASSLRKTGAYGYTF. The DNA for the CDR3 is TGTGCCAGCAGCCTACGAAAGACAGGGGCATATGGCTACACCTTC.